This record covers a single T cell receptor beta chain. The sample holds a few counts of this clonotype. No antigen is known for it. No base quality values were provided; no much bigger clone lies one nucleotide off. The sequencing machine was an Illumina HiSeq 2500. Quantitative 5'-RACE with molecular barcodes was used to prepare TCR beta libraries. In the paper's pipeline: A new computational method based on a probabilistic model of VDJ rearrangement was used to identify disease-linked TCR variants. In TCRdb, the public reads were trimmed at Q25 with fastp and aligned with MiXCR, with productive beta chains retained. Every entry covers one CDR3 protein and lists the most common genes and DNA from its rows. Here the V and J calls rest on TCRdb's processing, not on the authors' analysis. In this sample the table shows about 220,000 distinct CDR3 sequences, about 17% of which occur a single time. The ten largest clones add up to about two fifths of the sample.

The data are from a study of CD8 T cells in ankylosing spondylitis (dated by TCRdb to about 2017). Context from the whole study: The study set out to find disease-linked TCR variants by profiling T cell receptor beta repertoires in ankylosing spondylitis patients and healthy donors. Peripheral blood samples were taken, and synovial fluid was additionally collected from ankylosing spondylitis patients. The full study cohort was made up of approximately 27 ankylosing spondylitis patients and 108 healthy donors.

On the study overall, not on this receptor specifically: Some TCR beta motif variants had previously been reported in synovial fluid and blood of reactive arthritis patients, which suggested common disease-initiation mechanisms. The disease-linked clones showed a CD8+ phenotype and occurred at relatively low frequencies in peripheral blood. Blood from ankylosing spondylitis patients appeared to be characterized by a TCR beta motif made up of under ten highly homologous amino acid variants. Significant enrichment of the disease-linked clones was reported in matched synovial fluid samples from ankylosing spondylitis patients.

V gives up 1 base and J gives up 3 bases, and the segment between their germline ends measures 14 bases. The germline V gene specifies SGDLS as CDR1 and YYNGEE as CDR2. The CDR3 contains 15 residues, cysteine and phenylalanine counted. Solely the CDR3 DNA is kept, with 45 bases framed from the first base. The source of this sequence is a male donor with ankylosing spondylitis. The source material was blood, either unsorted or a sorted T cell fraction (not recorded which). Rearrangement joined TRBV9 to TRBJ2-7; no D gene can be assigned with confidence. The bases are TGTGCCAGCAGCGTAACAGCTAACGCCCTCTACGAGCAGTACTTC. The translation is CASSVTANALYEQYF.